What follows are 14 T cell receptor beta chains derived from one specimen sequenced in a study of T-cell reconstitution after alpha-beta-depleted transplantation in children. The library targeted TCRbeta and was prepared with unique molecular identifiers. TCRdb reprocessed the PCR reads via MiXCR and lists one record per CDR3 protein. The sample lists 450,000 to 600,000 distinct CDR3 sequences, 10% to 15% occurring once. Specimen: PBMCs, mostly from graft donor cells, collected 360 days after TCRalphabeta/CD19-depleted stem cell transplant. Receptors originate from a male patient between 10 and 17 years old who had a stem cell transplant for acute myeloid leukemia, so the T cells may come from the graft donor.

Many counts were recorded for this clonotype. The chain links TRBV25-1 to TRBJ2-1, with 7 bases fitting TRBD2. Trimming at V came to 1 base and at J to 1 base, leaving 7 bases not matched to a gene. The CDR3 is 17 amino acids. CDR1 and CDR2 (germline): MGHDK, SYGVNS. CDR3 protein: CASSEWGGDGSYNEQFF. CDR3 coding DNA: TGTGCCAGCAGTGAATGGGGGGGGGACGGATCCTACAATGAGCAGTTCTTC.

The rearrangement uses TRBV9 and TRBJ2-1, with a possible D match to TRBD2 (5 bases). Trimming took 4 bases from V and 0 from J, leaving 14 bases between them. Germline V gene data show CDR1 as SGDLS and CDR2 as YYNGEE. This CDR3 has 16 residues. The CDR3 sequence is CASSRPPGSSYNEQFF. Here the CDR3 DNA reads TGTGCCAGCAGCCGCCCCCCGGGAAGCTCCTACAATGAGCAGTTCTTC.

This clonotype was found a few times. The chain recombines TRBV6-2 or TRBV6-3 with TRBJ2-1, with 9 bases that match TRBD2. This CDR3 is built from 18 residues. Trimming removed 0 bases from V and 4 bases from J; junction bases left unmatched: 10. Germline V gives CDR1 MNHEY, CDR2 SVGEGT. This chain's CDR3 is CASSYSVTSGQFYNEQFF. The CDR3 bases are TGTGCCAGCAGTTACTCTGTGACTAGCGGACAATTTTACAATGAGCAGTTCTTC.

This clonotype was seen many times. The J gene is TRBJ1-5, the V gene TRBV12-3 or TRBV12-4; TRBD1 matches 8 bases. The length of the CDR3 is 13 residues. The J segment lost 5 bases and the V segment lost 6 bases, leaving 3 bases of the junction unmatched. As DNA, the CDR3 is TGTGCCAGCAGGGCACAGGGGGATCAGCCCCAGCATTTT. Its translation: CASRAQGDQPQHF.

This clonotype has more than one count but fewer than ten. The chain links TRBV29-1 to TRBJ2-1, with a weak D call TRBD2 (6 bases). Germline lookup yields CDR1 SQVTM and CDR2 ANQGSEA. The CDR3 has 15 residues. V lost 0 bases and J lost 6, with 15 bases in between. The CDR3 loop is CSVEEVLALRNEQFF. In nucleotides, the CDR3 is TGCAGCGTTGAAGAGGTGCTAGCGTTACGCAATGAGCAGTTCTTC.

The chain joins TRBV10-2 to TRBJ2-2; 7 bases align to TRBD2. Germline assignment: CDR1 WSHSY and CDR2 SAAADI. The CDR3 covers 15 residues. J lost 2 bases, V lost 10 bases, and 10 bases had no gene match. CDR3: CATRLTGGNTGELFF. CDR3 sequence (DNA): TGCGCCACCCGGTTAACGGGGGGTAACACCGGGGAGCTGTTTTTT.

The chain combines TRBV29-1 with TRBJ2-2; D ambiguous. Germline values: CDR1 SQVTM, CDR2 ANQGSEA. The CDR3 consists of 14 residues. Between the trimmed V and J ends, which lost 5 bases and 2 bases, there was a span of 12 bases. CDR3 sequence (DNA): TGCAGCGTTAGCACCCGGTCCAACACCGGGGAGCTGTTTTTT. As protein: CSVSTRSNTGELFF.

J is TRBJ2-7 and V is TRBV29-1; maybe TRBD1 (6 bases). CDR3 size: 12 residues. Per germline, CDR1 SQVTM and CDR2 ANQGSEA. V dropped 6 bases and J dropped 1 base, with 10 bases sitting between them. The CDR3 is CSVRQASYEQYF. The DNA of the CDR3 is TGCAGCGTCCGACAGGCATCCTACGAGCAGTACTTC.

The V call is TRBV30, the J call TRBJ2-7; 13 nucleotides align to TRBD2. Germline lookup yields CDR1 GTSNPN and CDR2 SVGIG (reference sequence). With 5 bases clipped from V and 6 bases from J, the junction kept 13 bases outside the gene matches. This CDR3 region has 16 residues. CDR3 loop: CAWAREWTSGSSEQYF. CDR3 nucleotides: TGTGCCTGGGCACGAGAATGGACTAGCGGGAGTTCCGAGCAGTACTTC.

The sample holds a few counts of this clonotype. The rearrangement joins TRBV25-1 to TRBJ2-6, with D uncertain. This CDR3 spans 15 amino acids. Looked up from germline, CDR1 is MGHDK and CDR2 is SYGVNS. Trimming took off 8 bases at V and 2 bases at J, with 13 bases between the two ends. The DNA of the CDR3 is TGTGCCAGCGTTTCAGAAAGGACTGGGGCCAACGTCCTGACTTTC. This sequence encodes CASVSERTGANVLTF.

The chain uses TRBV4-3 and TRBJ1-2, with D tentatively TRBD1 (5 bases). This CDR3 has 17 amino acids. Germline V gene sequence: CDR1 LGHNA, CDR2 YSLEER. V was pared by 0 bases and J by 4 bases, with 18 bases between. CDR3 bases: TGCGCCAGCAGCCAAGACCCTGGAGCTCCAGGGCGCTATGGCTACACCTTC. It yields the protein CASSQDPGAPGRYGYTF.

This clonotype was seen a few times. The J gene is TRBJ2-3, the V gene TRBV20-1; 11 nucleotides align to TRBD2. Germline values: CDR1 DFQATT, CDR2 SNEGSKA (reference sequence). CDR3 size: 16 residues. The J segment lost 5 bases and the V segment lost 6 bases, leaving 13 bases of the junction unmatched. The CDR3: CSAKGTSGPNLDTQYF. CDR3 nucleotide sequence: TGCAGTGCCAAGGGGACTAGCGGACCGAATTTAGATACGCAGTATTTT.

This clonotype was seen repeatedly, ten times or more. The chain combines TRBV5-1 with TRBJ2-7; tentatively, D is TRBD1 (6 bases). With 3 bases removed from V and 4 bases from J, the gap between germline ends came to 14 bases. Germline loops: CDR1 SGHRS, CDR2 YFSETQ. There are 14 residues in the CDR3. CDR3 DNA: TGCGCCAGCAGCTATGACAGACAGGCTTACGAGCAGTACTTC. Translating it yields CASSYDRQAYEQYF.

This clonotype was picked up many times. The J gene is TRBJ2-5, the V gene TRBV20-1; 9 nucleotides agree with TRBD2. The CDR3 is 12 amino acids. The germline V gene has CDR1 DFQATT and CDR2 SNEGSKA (reference sequence). V lost 4 bases and J lost 4; bases outside the gene matches: 1. In DNA, the CDR3 is TGCAGTGCTACACTAGCGGGAGAGACCCAGTACTTC. This gives the protein CSATLAGETQYF.